Presented here are 19 T cell receptor beta chains from one specimen sequenced in a study of blood T cell repertoires in COVID-19. Assay: immunoSEQ multiplex PCR; the TCRdb copy retains only in-frame clones and omits some. The repertoire has roughly 150,000 clones, 83% of them found once; the top ten carry about 1.9%. The material sequenced was peripheral blood. These receptors came from a woman aged 80 or older with acute or convalescent COVID-19.

A single count supports this clone. This chain uses TRBV3-1 (or the pseudogene TRBV3-2) with TRBJ1-1; tentative D call: TRBD1 (6 bases). Per germline, CDR1 LGHDT and CDR2 YNNKEL (reference sequence). The CDR3 consists of 14 residues. The V end was cut by 2 bases, the J end by 1 base, with 8 bases between. The CDR3 nucleotides read TGTGCCAGCAGCCAAAGACAGGAGAACACTGAAGCTTTCTTT. Translated: CASSQRQENTEAFF.

This clone has a handful of counts. In nucleotides, the CDR3 is TGCGCCAGCAGTTTGCAGGGTTCTCTTGATGAAAAACTGTTTTTT. Its translation: CASSLQGSLDEKLFF. The chain uses TRBV5-1 and TRBJ1-4, with D possibly being TRBD1 (5 bases). The V gene's germline CDR1 is SGHRS and CDR2 YFSETQ. This CDR3 region has 15 residues. V gave up 5 bases and J gave up 6 bases, with 17 bases separating them.

This clone turned up a few times. This chain links TRBV30 with TRBJ2-2; TRBD2 agrees at 8 bases. Germline CDR1 reads GTSNPN; CDR2 reads SVGIG (reference sequence). CDR3 length: 14 residues. With 3 bases clipped from V and 4 bases from J, the junction kept 4 bases outside the gene matches. CDR3 sequence reads: CAWRAGEITGELFF. In nucleotides, the CDR3 is TGTGCCTGGAGAGCGGGGGAAATCACCGGGGAGCTGTTTTTT.

As DNA, the CDR3 is TGTGCCAGCAGCTCGACGACAGCAACTAATGAAAAACTGTTTTTT. It yields the protein CASSSTTATNEKLFF. This rearrangement joins TRBV7-9 to TRBJ1-4, with a tentative D call TRBD1 (5 bases). Trimming removed 4 bases from V and 0 bases from J, with 9 bases in between. The germline gives CDR1 SEHNR, CDR2 FQNEAQ (reference sequence). The CDR3 consists of 15 residues. Full variable domain (missing parts from reference TRBV7-9 and TRBJ1-4): DTGVSQNPRHKITKRGQNVTFRCDPISEHNRLYWYRQTLGQGPEFLTYFQNEAQLEKSRLLSDRFSAERPKGSFSTLEIQRTEQGDSAMYLCASSSTTATNEKLFFGSGTQLSVL.

The gene calls are TRBV10-3 and TRBJ2-7, with 7 positions matching TRBD1. Germline-derived CDR1 and CDR2 are ENHRY and SYGVKD. The CDR3 sequence is 13 residues long. With V trimmed by 8 bases and J by 5 bases, 9 bases remained unmatched. The CDR3 protein is CAIQTGSENEQYF. In DNA form, the CDR3 reads TGTGCCATCCAGACAGGGTCAGAGAACGAGCAGTACTTC.

The rearrangement links TRBV6-5 to TRBJ2-2; D remains ambiguous. The CDR3 contains 13 residues. Germline lookup yields CDR1 MNHEY and CDR2 SVGAGI. V gave up 0 bases and J gave up 4 bases, with 3 bases separating them. CDR3 amino acids: CASSYSGTGELFF. The CDR3 DNA follows: TGTGCCAGCAGTTACTCCGGCACCGGGGAGCTGTTTTTT.

The gene calls are TRBV19 and TRBJ2-1; D unclear. The CDR3 totals 13 residues. V gave up 1 base and J gave up 7 bases, with 8 bases separating them. Germline lookup yields CDR1 LNHDA and CDR2 SQIVND (reference sequence). CDR3 sequence (DNA): TGTGCCAGTAGTATAGTTCGTTCTAATGAGCAGTTCTTC. It is translated as CASSIVRSNEQFF.

CDR3 nucleotide sequence: TGTGCCAGCAGCCAAGCCCGGGGGAGTACCGGGGAGCTGTTTTTT. Protein sequence: CASSQARGSTGELFF. The rearrangement uses TRBV3-1 (or the pseudogene TRBV3-2) and TRBJ2-2, with a possible D match to TRBD2 (6 bases). This CDR3 has 15 residues. Trimming shortened V by 1 base and J by 5 bases, and 11 bases separated the two germline ends. The V gene's germline CDR1 is LGHDT and CDR2 YNNKEL (reference sequence).

The rearrangement uses TRBV24-1 and TRBJ2-1, with 7 bases that match TRBD2. CDR1 and CDR2 from the germline V gene are KGHDR and SFDVKD. The CDR3 consists of 15 residues. V lost 6 bases, J lost 6 bases, and 10 bases stayed unmatched. The CDR3 reads CATSLALGGFNEQFF. The CDR3, as DNA: TGTGCCACCAGTCTAGCCTTGGGAGGGTTCAATGAGCAGTTCTTC.

The chain links TRBV15 to TRBJ1-4, with TRBD1 as a possible D gene (5 bases). The V end lost 11 bases, the J end lost 8 bases, and 12 bases lay between the germline ends. Germline V lookup: CDR1 LNHNV, CDR2 YYDKDF (reference sequence). CDR3 length equals 11 residues. DNA of the CDR3: TGTGCCTTCGGGGGAGGGGAAAAACTGTTTTTT. This translates into CAFGGGEKLFF.

The table lists this clone with a count of one. The rearrangement links TRBV4-1 to TRBJ1-1; 10 bases are a match to TRBD1. This CDR3 region has 16 residues. Germline loops: CDR1 MGHRA, CDR2 YSYEKL. Losses at the gene ends were 3 bases for V and 6 bases for J; bases not matched to a gene: 10. For the CDR3, the DNA is TGCGCCAGCAGCCAGGACAGGGGGTCTAACCTCGCTGAAGCTTTCTTT. Amino acid sequence: CASSQDRGSNLAEAFF.

This clone has a handful of counts. CDR3 sequence reads: CASSFRDRTYQPQHF. CDR3 in DNA: TGTGCCAGCAGTTTCAGGGACAGGACGTATCAGCCCCAGCATTTT. The genes are TRBV28 and TRBJ1-5; 8 bases are a match to TRBD1. The junction had 6 bases not matched to a gene; V was cut back by 3 bases and J by 5 bases. CDR1 and CDR2 from the germline V gene are MDHEN and SYDVKM. The CDR3 runs 15 residues.

The chain links TRBV4-3 to TRBJ1-5; D gene uncertain. The ends were cut back, 0 bases at V and 3 bases at J, with 3 bases in the middle. Germline V gives CDR1 LGHNA, CDR2 YSLEER. The CDR3 spans 13 residues. This CDR3 is CASSQDFNQPQHF. Written as DNA, the CDR3 is TGCGCCAGCAGCCAAGACTTCAATCAGCCCCAGCATTTT.

Here the CDR3 reads CASTRTTGEADTQYF. CDR3 nucleotide sequence: TGTGCCAGCACCCGTACGACGGGGGAGGCAGATACGCAGTATTTT. The V call is TRBV7-2, the J call TRBJ2-3; a weak D match, TRBD2 (6 bases). Per germline, CDR1 SGHTA and CDR2 FQGNSA. Trimming removed 7 bases at V and 4 bases at J, with 18 bases between. This CDR3 is 15 amino acids long.

The V gene is TRBV9, the J gene TRBJ2-3, with D tentatively TRBD2 (5 bases). V lost 0 bases and J 0 bases, leaving 5 bases between the germline ends. The germline V gene has CDR1 SGDLS and CDR2 YYNGEE. This CDR3 has 14 amino acids. This CDR3 is CASSVAGSTDTQYF. As DNA, the CDR3 is TGTGCCAGCAGCGTAGCGGGGAGCACAGATACGCAGTATTTT.

V is TRBV10-3 and J is TRBJ1-1; possible D gene TRBD1, 6 bases. This CDR3 has 14 residues. Looked up from germline, CDR1 is ENHRY and CDR2 is SYGVKD. V dropped 7 bases and J dropped 3 bases, with 15 bases sitting between them. CDR3 nucleotide sequence: TGTGCCATCACTCGAGAGAAGGGGGACACTGAAGCTTTCTTT. Translating it yields CAITREKGDTEAFF.

The chain employs TRBV11-1 and TRBJ1-1; D unclear. Deletions cut 2 bases from V and 1 base from J, with 11 bases between. This CDR3 region has 15 residues. Germline V CDR1 and CDR2: SGHAT, FQDESV (reference sequence). CDR3 amino acids: CASSLRAIGNTEAFF. CDR3 nucleotide sequence: TGTGCCAGCAGCTTAAGAGCGATCGGGAACACTGAAGCTTTCTTT.

The chain carries TRBV7-6 and TRBJ2-1; 9 positions match TRBD1. After removal of 5 bases from V and 3 bases from J, the junction contained 2 bases not matched to a gene. This CDR3 contains 14 residues. The germline V gene has CDR1 SGHVS and CDR2 FNYEAQ. Written as DNA, the CDR3 is TGTGCCAGCAGCGCGGACAGGGGCTACAATGAGCAGTTCTTC. This sequence encodes CASSADRGYNEQFF.

The chain links TRBV5-1 to TRBJ1-1; D is uncertain. The V gene lost 1 base and the J gene lost 6 bases, with 19 bases spanning the gap. This CDR3 is built from 16 residues. CDR1 SGHRS and CDR2 YFSETQ come from the germline V gene. CDR3 region: CASSLRGQFQSAEAFF. In DNA form, the CDR3 reads TGCGCCAGCAGCTTGAGAGGCCAGTTCCAGAGCGCTGAAGCTTTCTTT.